The T cell receptor beta chain under discussion was sequenced for a study of shared clonotypes between healthy human individuals. Study context: The donors, a couple of women and a few men, were aged 18 to 49.

General study results and limits: A limitation of the genetic and exposure-history diversity represented arose from few donors.

As for this clone: Its antigen is unknown.

This CDR3 region has 13 residues. Between the trimmed V and J ends, which lost 4 bases and 6 bases, there was a span of 11 bases. Germline CDR1 and CDR2: SGHDT and YYEEEE. All participating donors were Caucasian adults from Nashville, Tennessee. Clones were read by immunoSEQ multiplex PCR, and TCRdb kept only the in-frame ones, dropping some. The sample records fewer than 600,000 clones, roughly 79% being singletons. This TCR derives from a woman aged 40 to 49 in good health. Some clones in this sample may be carry-over from other donors' samples. Specimen: PBMCs. The chain has TRBV5-6 and TRBJ2-1; possible D gene TRBD2, 5 bases. The CDR3 DNA sequence: TGTGCCAGCAGCCGCGGACTTGTCAATGAGCAGTTCTTC. This encodes CASSRGLVNEQFF.